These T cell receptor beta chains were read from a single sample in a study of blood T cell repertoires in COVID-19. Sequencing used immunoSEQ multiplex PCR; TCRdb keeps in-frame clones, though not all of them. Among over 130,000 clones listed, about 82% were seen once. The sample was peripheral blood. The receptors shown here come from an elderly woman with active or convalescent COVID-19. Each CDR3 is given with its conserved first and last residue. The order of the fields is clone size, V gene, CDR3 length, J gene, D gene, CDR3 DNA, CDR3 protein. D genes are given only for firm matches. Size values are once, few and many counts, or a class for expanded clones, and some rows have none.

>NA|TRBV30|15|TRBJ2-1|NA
TGTGCCTGGAGCGACGGGACTGCCCTTTACAATGAGCAGTTCTTC
CAWSDGTALYNEQFF
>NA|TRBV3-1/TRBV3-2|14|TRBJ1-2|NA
TGTGCCAGCAGGCAAACAGGACCTAACTATGGCTACACCTTC
CASRQTGPNYGYTF
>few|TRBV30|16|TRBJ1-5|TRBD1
TGTGCCTGGGCCCCGGTGGGCCAGGGGGGCAATCAGCCCCAGCATTTT
CAWAPVGQGGNQPQHF
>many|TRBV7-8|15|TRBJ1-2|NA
TGTGCCAGCAGCTTAGATCTCAGGATTAACTATGGCTACACCTTC
CASSLDLRINYGYTF
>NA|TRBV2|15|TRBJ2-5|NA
TGTGCCAGCAGTGAATTTGCGGGGGCCCTGGAGACCCAGTACTTC
CASSEFAGALETQYF
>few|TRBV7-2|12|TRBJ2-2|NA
TGTGCCAGCAGCTTACATGCCGGGGAGCTGTTTTTT
CASSLHAGELFF
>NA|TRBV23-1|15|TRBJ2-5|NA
TGCGCCAGCAGTCAATCCTGGGACAACCAAGAGACCCAGTACTTC
CASSQSWDNQETQYF
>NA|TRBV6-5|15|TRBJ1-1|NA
TGTGCCAGCAGTTCCCCGGGTAGGGGATTCACTGAAGCTTTCTTT
CASSSPGRGFTEAFF
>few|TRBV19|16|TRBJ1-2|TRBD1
TGTGCCAGTAGTCCCCTCGGGACAGCAGAAGTAGATGGCTACACCTTC
CASSPLGTAEVDGYTF
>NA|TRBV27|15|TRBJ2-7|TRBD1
TGTGCCAGCAGTTTACGGGCAGGGGGATCCTACGAGCAGTACTTC
CASSLRAGGSYEQYF
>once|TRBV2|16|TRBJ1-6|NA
TGTGCCAGCAGTGAAGTAGAGGATTGGGGGGGTTCACCCCTCCACTTT
CASSEVEDWGGSPLHF
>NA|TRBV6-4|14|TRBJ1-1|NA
TGTGCCAGCCGGAGGGAAAATTGGGGCACTGAAGCTTTCTTT
CASRRENWGTEAFF
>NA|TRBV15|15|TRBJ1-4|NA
TGTGCCACCAGCAGGGCAGGGTTGACTAATGAAAAACTGTTTTTT
CATSRAGLTNEKLFF
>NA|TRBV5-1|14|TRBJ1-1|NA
TGCGCCAGCAGCTTGTCACTTCAGGGAAATGAAGCTTTCTTT
CASSLSLQGNEAFF
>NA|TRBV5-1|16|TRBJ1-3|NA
TGCGCCAGCAGCCACGGACAGTTGAGCTCTGGAAACACCATATATTTT
CASSHGQLSSGNTIYF
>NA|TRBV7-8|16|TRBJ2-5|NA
TGTGCCAGCAGCTTAGGCGTATTGGGCCCGCAAGAGACCCAGTACTTC
CASSLGVLGPQETQYF
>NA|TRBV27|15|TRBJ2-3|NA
TGTGCCAGCAGTTTAACGCAAAACCCGCGAGGTACGCAGTATTTT
CASSLTQNPRGTQYF
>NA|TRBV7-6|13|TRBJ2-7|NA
TGTGCCAGCAGCCCGGGACTCCGGGGTGGGCAGTACTTC
CASSPGLRGGQYF
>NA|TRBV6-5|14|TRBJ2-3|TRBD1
TGTGCCAGCAGTTACTCAGACAGGGGTGGCACGCAGTATTTT
CASSYSDRGGTQYF
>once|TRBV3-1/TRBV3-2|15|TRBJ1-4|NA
TGTGCCAGCAGCCAAGAACCCCTACAGGGTGAAAAACTGTTTTTT
CASSQEPLQGEKLFF
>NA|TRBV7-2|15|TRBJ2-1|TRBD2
TGTGCCAGCAGCTACCCGCGGGGGTCCTACAATGAGCAGTTCTTC
CASSYPRGSYNEQFF
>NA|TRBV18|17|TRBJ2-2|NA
TGTGCCAGCTCACCGGTACGGGGGACCATCGACACCGGGGAGCTGTTTTTT
CASSPVRGTIDTGELFF
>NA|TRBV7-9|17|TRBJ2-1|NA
TGTGCCAGCAGCCCCCTTCGTACTCCGAGCTCCTACAATGAGCAGTTCTTC
CASSPLRTPSSYNEQFF
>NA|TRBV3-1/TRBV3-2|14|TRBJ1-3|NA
TGTGCCAGCAGCCAAGACGTCTCTGGAAACACCATATATTTT
CASSQDVSGNTIYF